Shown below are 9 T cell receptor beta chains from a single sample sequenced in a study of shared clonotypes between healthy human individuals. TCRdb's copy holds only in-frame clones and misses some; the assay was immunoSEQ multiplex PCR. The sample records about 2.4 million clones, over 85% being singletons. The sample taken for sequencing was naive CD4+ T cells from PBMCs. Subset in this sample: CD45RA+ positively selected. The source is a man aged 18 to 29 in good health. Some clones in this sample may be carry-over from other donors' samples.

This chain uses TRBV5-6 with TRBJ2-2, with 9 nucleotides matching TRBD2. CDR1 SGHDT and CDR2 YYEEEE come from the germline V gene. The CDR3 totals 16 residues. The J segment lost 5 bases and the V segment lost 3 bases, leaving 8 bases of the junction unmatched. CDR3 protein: CASSWRVAGVTGELFF. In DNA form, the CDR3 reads TGTGCCAGCAGCTGGCGGGTAGCGGGAGTTACCGGGGAGCTGTTTTTT.

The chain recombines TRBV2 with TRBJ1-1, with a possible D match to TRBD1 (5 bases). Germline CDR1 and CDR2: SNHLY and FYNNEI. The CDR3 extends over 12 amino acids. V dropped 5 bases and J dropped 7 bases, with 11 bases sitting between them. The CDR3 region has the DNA TGTGCCAGCAGTCAGACAGTCTATGAAGCTTTCTTT. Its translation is CASSQTVYEAFF.

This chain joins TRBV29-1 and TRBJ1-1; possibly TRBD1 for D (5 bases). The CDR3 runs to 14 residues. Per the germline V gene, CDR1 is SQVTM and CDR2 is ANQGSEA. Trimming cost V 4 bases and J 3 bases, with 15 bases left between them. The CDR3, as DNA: TGCAGCGTTGTGTTCGGCAGGGAGGACACTGAAGCTTTCTTT. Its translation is CSVVFGREDTEAFF.

The CDR3 reads CASSLVGGGAPETQYF. CDR3 sequence (DNA): TGCGCCAGCAGCTTGGTCGGGGGAGGCGCCCCCGAGACCCAGTACTTC. The chain has TRBV5-1 and TRBJ2-5; D might be TRBD2 (6 bases). The CDR3 length is 16 residues. Between the trimmed V and J ends, which lost 0 bases and 5 bases, there was a span of 17 bases. Germline lookup yields CDR1 SGHRS and CDR2 YFSETQ.

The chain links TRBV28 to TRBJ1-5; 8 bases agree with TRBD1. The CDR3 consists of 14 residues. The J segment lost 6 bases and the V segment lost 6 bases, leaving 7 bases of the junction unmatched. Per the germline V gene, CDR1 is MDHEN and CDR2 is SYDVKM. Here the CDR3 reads CASSLTGVRQPQHF. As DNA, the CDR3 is TGTGCCAGCAGCCTGACAGGGGTCCGTCAGCCCCAGCATTTT.

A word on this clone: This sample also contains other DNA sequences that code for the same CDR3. The CDR3 DNA sequence: TGTGCCAGCAGTTTGCTGGAAAACATTCAGTACTTC. This sequence encodes CASSLLENIQYF. This rearrangement joins TRBV28 to TRBJ2-4; D is uncertain. Germline CDR1 and CDR2: MDHEN and SYDVKM. Trimming stripped 3 bases from V and 5 bases from J, with 5 bases between. The CDR3 consists of 12 residues.

DNA of the CDR3: TGTGCCAGCAGGCGGCGGGGCTCCTACAATGAGCAGTTCTTC. Its translation: CASRRRGSYNEQFF. The chain joins TRBV5-6 to TRBJ2-1; D may be TRBD2 (6 bases). CDR3 size: 14 residues. Trimming pared 5 bases from V and 0 bases from J, leaving 9 bases between. CDR1 is SGHDT and CDR2 is YYEEEE in the germline V gene.

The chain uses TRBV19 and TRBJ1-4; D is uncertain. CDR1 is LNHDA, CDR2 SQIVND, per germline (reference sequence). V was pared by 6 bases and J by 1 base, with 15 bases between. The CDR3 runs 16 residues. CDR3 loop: CASSRGILGTNEKLFF. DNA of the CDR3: TGTGCCAGTAGCAGAGGGATCCTCGGAACTAATGAAAAACTGTTTTTT.

The CDR3 protein is CASSYPVTSNTEAFF. Written as DNA, the CDR3 is TGTGCCAGCAGTTACCCCGTTACTTCGAACACTGAAGCTTTCTTT. The V call is TRBV6-5, the J call TRBJ1-1; no reliable D call. The CDR3 is made up of 15 amino acids. With 2 bases removed from V and 1 base from J, the gap between germline ends came to 11 bases. CDR1 is MNHEY, CDR2 SVGAGI, per germline.